This note documents a single TCR beta chain sequence. Its antigen target is currently unknown. Qualities for individual bases were not recorded, and no much larger clone is one base off. The data originate from a study of CD8 T cells in ankylosing spondylitis (TCRdb year 2017). Regarding the complete study: The study profiled T cell receptor beta repertoires in healthy donors and ankylosing spondylitis patients to find disease-linked TCR variants. The full study cohort comprised 20 to 30 ankylosing spondylitis patients and 110 or so healthy donors. Peripheral blood samples were taken, and synovial fluid was additionally collected from ankylosing spondylitis patients.

The study at large found these results: A TCR beta motif made up of 7 to 9 highly homologous amino acid variants appeared to be characteristic of blood from ankylosing spondylitis patients. The disease-linked clones were reported to be significantly enriched in matched synovial fluid samples from ankylosing spondylitis patients. A CD8+ phenotype was shown by the disease-linked clones, which were found at relatively low frequencies in peripheral blood. Some TCR beta motif variants had previously been reported in synovial fluid and blood of reactive arthritis patients, which suggested common disease-initiation mechanisms.

TCRdb lists the instrument as Illumina HiSeq 2500. Quantitative 5'-RACE with molecular barcodes was used to prepare TCR beta libraries. The paper's data handling went like this. To identify disease-linked TCR variants, a new computational method was used, one built on a probabilistic model of VDJ rearrangement. TCRdb reran the public reads through fastp at Q25 and MiXCR, keeping productive beta chains. Entries that share a CDR3 protein sequence are merged under the most common genes and DNA. The V and J calls were not made by the authors but by TCRdb's processing. Recorded for this sample are fewer than 400,000 distinct CDR3 sequences; about a fifth of them occurred a single time. The ten largest make up about 15% of the sample. The cysteine opens and the phenylalanine closes a CDR3 of 14 amino acids. The sequence is cut down to CDR3 DNA, 42 bases in frame from base 1. V and J lose 0 bases and 4 bases, and a span of 8 bases separates them. According to the germline V gene, CDR1 reads LGHNA and CDR2 reads YNFKEQ.

This clonotype was obtained from a male donor with ankylosing spondylitis. The rearranged chain carries TRBV4-2 and TRBJ2-3; no D segment can be confidently identified. The material sequenced was blood, either unsorted or a sorted T cell fraction (not recorded which). The CDR3 region: CASSQDQPPDTQYF. The DNA reads TGTGCCAGCAGCCAAGATCAGCCGCCAGATACGCAGTATTTT.